The T cell receptor beta chain described here comes from a study of shared clonotypes between healthy human individuals. Study details: Per donor, CD8 memory used one plate, CD8 naive used two, CD4 memory used three and CD4 naive used three. General study points: Clonotypes which were not shared had lower generation probabilities than clonotypes that all four donors shared. Generally, estimated richness proved larger in naive subsets than it did in memory subsets.

The repertoire was sequenced with immunoSEQ multiplex PCR; TCRdb's copy has only in-frame clones and lacks some. The sample carries about 380,000 clones, 90% to 98% recorded once. Looked up from germline, CDR1 is MNHEY and CDR2 is SMNVEV (reference sequence). The CDR3 extends over 15 amino acids. V was trimmed by 1 base and J by 0 bases, leaving 4 bases between them. CD8 memory was a combination of CD45RO+ cells and CCR7-negative CD45RA+ TemRA cells. As for this clone: Its matching antigen is unknown.

This clonotype originated in a man aged 25-45 years in good health. Sample: memory CD8+ T cells sorted from blood. The subset here: CD45RO+ cells pooled with CCR7-negative TemRA cells. The chain joins TRBV27 to TRBJ2-6; no firm D call. The CDR3 sequence: CASSLWVSGANVLTF. The CDR3 bases are TGTGCCAGCAGTTTATGGGTCTCTGGGGCCAACGTCCTGACTTTC.